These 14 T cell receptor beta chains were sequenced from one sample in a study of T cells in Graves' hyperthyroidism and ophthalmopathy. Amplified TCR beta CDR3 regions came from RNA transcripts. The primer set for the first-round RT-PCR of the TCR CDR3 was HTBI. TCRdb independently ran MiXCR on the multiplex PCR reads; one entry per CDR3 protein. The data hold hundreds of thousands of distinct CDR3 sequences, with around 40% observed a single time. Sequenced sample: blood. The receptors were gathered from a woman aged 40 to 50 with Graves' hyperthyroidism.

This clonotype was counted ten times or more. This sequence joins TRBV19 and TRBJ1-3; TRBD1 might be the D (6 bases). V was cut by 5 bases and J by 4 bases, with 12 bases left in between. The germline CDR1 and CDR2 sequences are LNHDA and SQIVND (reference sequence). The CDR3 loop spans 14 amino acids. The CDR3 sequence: CASSASGTGNTIYF. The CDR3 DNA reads TGTGCCAGTAGTGCCTCCGGGACAGGAAACACCATATATTTT.

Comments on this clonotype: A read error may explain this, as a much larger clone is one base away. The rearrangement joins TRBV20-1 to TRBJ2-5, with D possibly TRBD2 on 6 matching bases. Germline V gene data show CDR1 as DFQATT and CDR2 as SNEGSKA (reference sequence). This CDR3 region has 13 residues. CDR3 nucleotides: TGCGGTGCTAGAGAGGAGGGTGAGGAGACCCAGTACTTC. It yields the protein CGAREEGEETQYF.

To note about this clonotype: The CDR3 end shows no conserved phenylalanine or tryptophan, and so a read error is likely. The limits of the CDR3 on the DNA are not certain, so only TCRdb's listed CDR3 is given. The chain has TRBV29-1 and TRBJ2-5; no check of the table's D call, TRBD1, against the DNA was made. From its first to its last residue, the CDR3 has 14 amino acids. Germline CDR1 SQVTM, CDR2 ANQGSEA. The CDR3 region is CSVEAHNYGYTFGS.

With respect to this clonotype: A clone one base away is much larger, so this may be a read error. CDR3 nucleotide sequence: TGTGCCAGCAGTCGCACCGGGACAGAGAAGTATCAGCCCCAGCATTTT. Its protein product is CASSRTGTEKYQPQHF. V is TRBV6-1 and J is TRBJ1-5; 7 bases agree with TRBD1. The CDR3 is made up of 16 amino acids. V was clipped by 5 bases and J by 5 bases; unmatched bases: 12. Germline-derived CDR1 and CDR2 are MNHNS and SASEGT.

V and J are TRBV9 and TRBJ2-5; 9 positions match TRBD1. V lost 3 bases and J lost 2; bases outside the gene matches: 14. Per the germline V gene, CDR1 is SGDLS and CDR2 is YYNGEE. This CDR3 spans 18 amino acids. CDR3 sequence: CASSDITGGWELQETQYF. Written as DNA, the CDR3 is TGTGCCAGCAGCGATATCACAGGGGGCTGGGAGCTTCAAGAGACCCAGTACTTC.

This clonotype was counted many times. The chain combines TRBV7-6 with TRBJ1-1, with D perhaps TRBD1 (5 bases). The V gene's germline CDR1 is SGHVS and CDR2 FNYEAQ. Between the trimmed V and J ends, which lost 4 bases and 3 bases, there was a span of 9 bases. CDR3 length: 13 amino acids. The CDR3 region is CASSWGGDTEAFF. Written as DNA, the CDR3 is TGTGCCAGCAGCTGGGGGGGGGACACTGAAGCTTTCTTT.

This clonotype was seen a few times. The CDR3 region is CASSYSGQGNGYTF. The CDR3 DNA reads TGTGCCAGCAGTTACTCGGGACAGGGAAATGGCTACACCTTC. The rearrangement links TRBV2 to TRBJ1-2; 9 bases agree with TRBD1. The CDR3 consists of 14 residues. Germline trimming cut 5 bases from V and 6 bases from J; bases unmatched to any gene: 7. Per germline, CDR1 SNHLY and CDR2 FYNNEI.

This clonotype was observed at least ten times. DNA of the CDR3: TGTGCCAGCAGCCCTCGTGACACTGAAGCTTTCTTT. It encodes CASSPRDTEAFF. The chain uses TRBV7-9 and TRBJ1-1; no clear D. The V end was cut by 5 bases, the J end by 3 bases, with 7 bases between. The length of the CDR3 is 12 residues. From germline, CDR1 is SEHNR and CDR2 FQNEAQ (reference sequence).

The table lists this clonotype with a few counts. The CDR3 reads CASMSLSVSGNTIYF. As DNA, the CDR3 is TGTGCCAGCATGTCATTGTCGGTTAGTGGAAACACCATATATTTT. The J gene is TRBJ1-3, the V gene TRBV12-3 or TRBV12-4; D call uncertain. The germline V and J ends were trimmed by 7 bases and 3 bases, with 16 bases remaining between them. The CDR3 is made up of 15 amino acids.

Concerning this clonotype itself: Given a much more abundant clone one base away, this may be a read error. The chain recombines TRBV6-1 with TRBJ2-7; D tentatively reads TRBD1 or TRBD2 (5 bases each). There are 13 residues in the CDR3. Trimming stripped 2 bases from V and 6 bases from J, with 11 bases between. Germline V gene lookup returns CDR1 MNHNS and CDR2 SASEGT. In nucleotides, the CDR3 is TGTGCCAGCAGTGAAAGGGACCCCTCCGAGCAGTACTTC. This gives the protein CASSERDPSEQYF.

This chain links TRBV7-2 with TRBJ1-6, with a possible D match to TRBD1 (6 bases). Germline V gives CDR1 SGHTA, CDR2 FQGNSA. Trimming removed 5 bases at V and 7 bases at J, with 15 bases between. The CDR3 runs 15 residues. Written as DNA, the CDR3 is TGTGCCAGCAGCCCCCCAGGGGTCCTGAATTCACCCCTCCACTTT. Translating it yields CASSPPGVLNSPLHF.

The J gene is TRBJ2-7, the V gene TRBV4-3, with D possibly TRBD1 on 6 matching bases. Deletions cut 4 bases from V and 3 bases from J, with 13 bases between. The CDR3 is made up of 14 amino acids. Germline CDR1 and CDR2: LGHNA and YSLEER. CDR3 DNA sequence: TGCGCCAGCAGCCCGGACAGCTTAGACTACGAGCAGTACTTC. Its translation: CASSPDSLDYEQYF.

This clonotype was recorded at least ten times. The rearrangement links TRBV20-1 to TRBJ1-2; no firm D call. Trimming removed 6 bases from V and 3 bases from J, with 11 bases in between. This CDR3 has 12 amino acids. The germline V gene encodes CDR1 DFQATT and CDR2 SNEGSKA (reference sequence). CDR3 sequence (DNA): TGCAGTGCACATGAGAACTACTATGGCTACACCTTC. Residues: CSAHENYYGYTF.

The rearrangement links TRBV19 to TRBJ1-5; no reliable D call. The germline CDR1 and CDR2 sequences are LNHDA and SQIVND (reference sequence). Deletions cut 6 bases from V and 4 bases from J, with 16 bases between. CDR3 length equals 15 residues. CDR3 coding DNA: TGTGCCAGTAGGAGGCAAACGGCAACTAATCAGCCCCAGCATTTT. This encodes CASRRQTATNQPQHF. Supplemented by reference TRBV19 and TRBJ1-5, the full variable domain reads DGGITQSPKYLFRKEGQNVTLSCEQNLNHDAMYWYRQDPGQGLRLIYYSQIVNDFQKGDIAEGYSVSREKKESFPLTVTSAQKNPTAFYLCASRRQTATNQPQHFGDGTRLSIL.